Given below is one T cell receptor (beta chain) in context. Time point defined: pretreatment peripheral blood. Data came from immunoSEQ multiplex PCR; TCRdb stores just in-frame clones and leaves some out. This sample carries tens of thousands of clones, approximately 85% of them seen once, and the ten largest clones take 6.8%. The CDR3 runs to 15 residues. In germline, CDR1 is SGHRS, CDR2 YFSETQ. Trimming cost V 4 bases and J 1 base, with 14 bases left between them. The sample originates from a study of PD-L1 blockade in urothelial cancer. This TCR was sampled from a man in his sixties with urothelial cancer. The rearrangement uses TRBV5-1 and TRBJ2-5; D possibly corresponds to TRBD2 (6 bases). Sequenced here: PBMCs, sampled around atezolizumab (anti-PD-L1) treatment. The CDR3 here is CASSPGTGVQETQYF. In DNA form, the CDR3 reads TGCGCCAGCAGCCCGGGGACGGGGGTCCAAGAGACCCAGTACTTC.